This T cell receptor beta chain comes out of a study of Graves' ophthalmopathy and Graves' hyperthyroidism. This clonotype was seen many times. Amplification of the TCR beta CDR3 regions used RNA transcripts (as template). The first-round RT-PCR employed HTBI primers together with the Qiagen OneStep RT-PCR kit. A multiplex PCR was then performed as the second round. TCRdb re-called the multiplex PCR reads with MiXCR, one entry per CDR3 protein. Here the sample spans around 1.1 million distinct CDR3 sequences, less than 45% being singletons. CDR1 is LNHNV, CDR2 YYDKDF, per germline (reference sequence). The CDR3 runs 14 residues. Trimming removed 3 bases from V and 1 base from J, with 7 bases in between.

The chain recombines TRBV15 with TRBJ1-5, with D possibly TRBD1 on 5 matching bases. This sequence was found in an adult man with Graves' hyperthyroidism. The sample consisted of peripheral blood or thyroid tissue (not recorded which). The CDR3 spells CATSSDSSNQPQHF. The CDR3 DNA reads as TGTGCCACCAGCAGCGACAGCAGCAATCAGCCCCAGCATTTT.